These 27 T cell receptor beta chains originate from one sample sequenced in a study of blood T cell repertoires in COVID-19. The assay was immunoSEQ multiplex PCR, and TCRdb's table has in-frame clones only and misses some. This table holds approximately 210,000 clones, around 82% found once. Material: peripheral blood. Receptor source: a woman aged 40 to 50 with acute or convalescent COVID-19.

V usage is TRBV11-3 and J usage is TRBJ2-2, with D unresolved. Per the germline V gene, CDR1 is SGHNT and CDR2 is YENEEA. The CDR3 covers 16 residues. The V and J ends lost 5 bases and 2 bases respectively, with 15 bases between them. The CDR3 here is CASSARATSNTGELFF. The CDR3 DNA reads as TGTGCCAGCAGCGCTCGAGCGACTTCTAACACCGGGGAGCTGTTTTTT.

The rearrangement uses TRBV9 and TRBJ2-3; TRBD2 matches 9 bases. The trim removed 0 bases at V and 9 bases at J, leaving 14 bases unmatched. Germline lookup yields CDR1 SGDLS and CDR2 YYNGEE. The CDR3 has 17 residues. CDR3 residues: CASSVEGSGGGIGTQYF. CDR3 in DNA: TGTGCCAGCAGCGTAGAAGGTAGCGGGGGTGGTATTGGGACGCAGTATTTT. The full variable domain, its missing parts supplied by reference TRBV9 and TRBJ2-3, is DSGVTQTPKHLITATGQRVTLRCSPRSGDLSVYWYQQSLDQGLQFLIQYYNGEERAKGNILERFSAQQFPDLHSELNLSSLELGDSALYFCASSVEGSGGGIGTQYFGPGTRLTVL.

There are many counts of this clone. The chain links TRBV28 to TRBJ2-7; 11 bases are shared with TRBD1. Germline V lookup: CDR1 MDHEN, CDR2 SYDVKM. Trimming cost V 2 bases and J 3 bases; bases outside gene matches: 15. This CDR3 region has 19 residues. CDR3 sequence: CASSLSWVTWTGGYYEQYF. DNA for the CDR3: TGTGCCAGCAGTTTAAGTTGGGTTACGTGGACAGGGGGCTACTACGAGCAGTACTTC.

DNA of the CDR3: TGTGCCAGCAGCCAAGTTAGGGGCCCCACTGAAGCTTTCTTT. Its translation: CASSQVRGPTEAFF. The genes are TRBV14 and TRBJ1-1; the D gene is possibly TRBD1 (5 bases). The CDR3 has 14 residues. Trimming stripped 1 base from V and 4 bases from J, with 10 bases between. The germline V gene encodes CDR1 SGHDN and CDR2 FVKESK.

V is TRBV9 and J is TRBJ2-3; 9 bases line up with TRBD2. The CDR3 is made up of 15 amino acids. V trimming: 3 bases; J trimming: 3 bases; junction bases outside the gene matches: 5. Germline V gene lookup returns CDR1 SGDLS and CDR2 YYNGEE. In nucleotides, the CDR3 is TGTGCCAGCAGCGCCGAGACTAGCGGAACAGATACGCAGTATTTT. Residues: CASSAETSGTDTQYF.

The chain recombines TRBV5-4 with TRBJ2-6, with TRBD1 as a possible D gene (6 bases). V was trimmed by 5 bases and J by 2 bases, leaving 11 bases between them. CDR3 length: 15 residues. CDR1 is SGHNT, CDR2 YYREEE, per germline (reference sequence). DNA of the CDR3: TGTGCCAGCAGGGACAGTTTAGCTGGGGCCAACGTCCTGACTTTC. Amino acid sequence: CASRDSLAGANVLTF.

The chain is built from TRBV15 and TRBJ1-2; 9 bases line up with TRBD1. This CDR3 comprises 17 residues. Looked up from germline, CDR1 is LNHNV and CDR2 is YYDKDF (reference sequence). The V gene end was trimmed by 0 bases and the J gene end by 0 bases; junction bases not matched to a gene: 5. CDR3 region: CATSRDHGTGTNYGYTF. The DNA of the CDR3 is TGTGCCACCAGCAGAGATCACGGGACAGGGACTAACTATGGCTACACCTTC.

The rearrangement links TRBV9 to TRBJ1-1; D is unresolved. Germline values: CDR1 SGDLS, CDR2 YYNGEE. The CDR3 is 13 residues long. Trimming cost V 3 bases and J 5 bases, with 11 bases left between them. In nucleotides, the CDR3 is TGTGCCAGCAGCGCCTCATCGGTGACTGAAGCTTTCTTT. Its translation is CASSASSVTEAFF.

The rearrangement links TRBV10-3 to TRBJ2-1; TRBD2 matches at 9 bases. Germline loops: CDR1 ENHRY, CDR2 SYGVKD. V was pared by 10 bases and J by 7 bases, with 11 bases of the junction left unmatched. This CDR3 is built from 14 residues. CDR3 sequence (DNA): TGTGCCACTAAGGGTGTAGCGGGGGTTAATGAGCAGTTCTTC. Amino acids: CATKGVAGVNEQFF.

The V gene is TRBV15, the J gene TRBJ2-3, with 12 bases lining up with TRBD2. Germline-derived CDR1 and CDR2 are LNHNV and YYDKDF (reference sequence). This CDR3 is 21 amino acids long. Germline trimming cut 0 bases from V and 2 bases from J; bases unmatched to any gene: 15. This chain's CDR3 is CATSRDPKGASGRVPTDTQYF. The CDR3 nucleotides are TGTGCCACCAGCAGAGATCCGAAGGGGGCTAGCGGGAGGGTCCCCACAGATACGCAGTATTTT. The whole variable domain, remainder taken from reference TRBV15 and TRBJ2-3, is DAMVIQNPRYQVTQFGKPVTLSCSQTLNHNVMYWYQQKSSQAPKLLFHYYDKDFNNEADTPDNFQSRRPNTSFCFLDIRSPGLGDTAMYLCATSRDPKGASGRVPTDTQYFGPGTRLTVL.

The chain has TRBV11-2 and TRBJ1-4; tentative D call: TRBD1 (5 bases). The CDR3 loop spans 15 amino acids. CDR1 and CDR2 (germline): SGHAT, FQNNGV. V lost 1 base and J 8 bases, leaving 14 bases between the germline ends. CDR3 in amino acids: CASSLGDRDLEKLFF. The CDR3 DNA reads TGTGCCAGCAGCTTAGGTGACAGAGATTTGGAAAAACTGTTTTTT.

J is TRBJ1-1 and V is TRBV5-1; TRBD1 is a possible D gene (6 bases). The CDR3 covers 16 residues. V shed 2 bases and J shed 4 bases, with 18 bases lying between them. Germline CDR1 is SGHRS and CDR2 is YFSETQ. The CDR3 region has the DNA TGCGCCAGCAGCTTAGACCCCCAGGGGAAGGGCACTGAAGCTTTCTTT. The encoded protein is CASSLDPQGKGTEAFF.

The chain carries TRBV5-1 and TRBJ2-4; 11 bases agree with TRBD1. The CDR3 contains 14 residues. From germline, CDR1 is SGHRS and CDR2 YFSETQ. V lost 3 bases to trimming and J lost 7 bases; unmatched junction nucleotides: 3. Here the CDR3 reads CASSSGTGGNIQYF. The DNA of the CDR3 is TGCGCCAGCAGCTCCGGGACAGGGGGTAACATTCAGTACTTC.

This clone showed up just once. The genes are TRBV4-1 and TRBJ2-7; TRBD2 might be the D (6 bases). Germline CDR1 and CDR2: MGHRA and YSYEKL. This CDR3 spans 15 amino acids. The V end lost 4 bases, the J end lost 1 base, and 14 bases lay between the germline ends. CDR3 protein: CASSRGEGPSYEQYF. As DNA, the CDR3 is TGCGCCAGCAGCCGGGGGGAAGGTCCTTCCTACGAGCAGTACTTC.

The CDR3 bases are TGTGCCAGCAGACGCGGGACAGATGGATACAATGAGCAGTTCTTC. This translates into CASRRGTDGYNEQFF. This chain connects TRBV6-5 to TRBJ2-1, with a weak D call TRBD1 (7 bases). With 6 bases removed from V and 4 bases from J, the gap between germline ends came to 16 bases. This CDR3 comprises 15 residues. CDR1 and CDR2 (germline): MNHEY, SVGAGI.

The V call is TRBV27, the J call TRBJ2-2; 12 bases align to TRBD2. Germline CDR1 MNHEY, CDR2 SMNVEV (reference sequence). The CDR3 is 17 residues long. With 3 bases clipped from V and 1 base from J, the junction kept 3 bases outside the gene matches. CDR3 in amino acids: CASSFGLAGRNTGELFF. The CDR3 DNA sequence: TGTGCCAGCAGTTTTGGACTAGCGGGGAGGAACACCGGGGAGCTGTTTTTT.

CDR3 nucleotide sequence: TGTGCCAGCAGCCAAAGTGACAAGGGGTACGAGCAGTACTTC. Protein: CASSQSDKGYEQYF. The chain links TRBV3-1 (or the pseudogene TRBV3-2) to TRBJ2-7, with D possibly TRBD1 on 5 matching bases. CDR1 and CDR2 (germline): LGHDT, YNNKEL (reference sequence). CDR3 size: 14 residues. Trimming pared 2 bases from V and 4 bases from J, leaving 12 bases between.

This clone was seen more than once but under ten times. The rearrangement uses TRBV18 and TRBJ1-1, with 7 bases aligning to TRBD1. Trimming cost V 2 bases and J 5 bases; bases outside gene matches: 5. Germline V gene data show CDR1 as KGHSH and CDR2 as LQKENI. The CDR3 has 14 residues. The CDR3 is CASSPRGQGTEAFF. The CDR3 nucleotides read TGTGCCAGCTCACCAAGGGGGCAAGGGACTGAAGCTTTCTTT.

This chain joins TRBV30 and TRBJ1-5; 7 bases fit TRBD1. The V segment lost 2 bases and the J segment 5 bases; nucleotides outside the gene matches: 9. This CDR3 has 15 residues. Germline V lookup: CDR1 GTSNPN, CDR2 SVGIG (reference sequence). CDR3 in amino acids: CAWSLSPGGHQPQHF. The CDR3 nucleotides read TGTGCCTGGAGTCTCTCTCCAGGGGGACATCAGCCCCAGCATTTT.

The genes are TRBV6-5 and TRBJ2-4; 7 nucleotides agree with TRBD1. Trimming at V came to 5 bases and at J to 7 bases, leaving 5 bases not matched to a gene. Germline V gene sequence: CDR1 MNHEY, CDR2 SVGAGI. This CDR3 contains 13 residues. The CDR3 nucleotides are TGTGCCAGCAGTAAACAGGGGCCTAACATTCAGTACTTC. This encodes CASSKQGPNIQYF.

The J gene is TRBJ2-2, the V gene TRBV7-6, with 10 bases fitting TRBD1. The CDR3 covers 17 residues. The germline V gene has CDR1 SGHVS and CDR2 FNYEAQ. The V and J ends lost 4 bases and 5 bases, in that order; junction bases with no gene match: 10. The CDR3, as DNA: TGTGCCAGCAGCTCCCGAGGGGGACAGGGGAAAACCGGGGAGCTGTTTTTT. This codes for CASSSRGGQGKTGELFF.

The chain's CDR3 is CATSDQSGGAFNEQFF. The CDR3 nucleotides read TGTGCCACCAGTGATCAAAGCGGGGGGGCCTTCAATGAGCAGTTCTTC. The rearrangement joins TRBV24-1 to TRBJ2-1, with 10 bases fitting TRBD2. Germline-derived CDR1 and CDR2 are KGHDR and SFDVKD. V shed 3 bases and J 6 bases; nucleotides not matched to a gene: 7. The CDR3 has 16 residues.

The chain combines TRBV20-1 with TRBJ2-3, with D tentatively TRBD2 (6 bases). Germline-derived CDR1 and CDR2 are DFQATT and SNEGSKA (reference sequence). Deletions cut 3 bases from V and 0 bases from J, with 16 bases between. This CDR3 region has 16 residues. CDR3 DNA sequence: TGCAGTGCTAGTGGGGGAGGTCCTACTAGCACAGATACGCAGTATTTT. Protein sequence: CSASGGGPTSTDTQYF.

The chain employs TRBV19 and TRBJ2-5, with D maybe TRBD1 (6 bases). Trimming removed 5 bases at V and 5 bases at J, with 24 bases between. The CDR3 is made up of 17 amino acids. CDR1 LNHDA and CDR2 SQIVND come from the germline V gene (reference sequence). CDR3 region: CASSPWDKPFGVETQYF. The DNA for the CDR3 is TGTGCCAGTAGTCCTTGGGACAAACCATTCGGGGTGGAGACCCAGTACTTC.

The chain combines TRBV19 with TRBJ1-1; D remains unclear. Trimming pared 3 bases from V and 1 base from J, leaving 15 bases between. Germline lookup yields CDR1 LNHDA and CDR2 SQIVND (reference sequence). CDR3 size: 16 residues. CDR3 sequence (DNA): TGTGCCAGTAGTATGAGGGCGCTTAGGGCGAACACTGAAGCTTTCTTT. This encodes CASSMRALRANTEAFF.

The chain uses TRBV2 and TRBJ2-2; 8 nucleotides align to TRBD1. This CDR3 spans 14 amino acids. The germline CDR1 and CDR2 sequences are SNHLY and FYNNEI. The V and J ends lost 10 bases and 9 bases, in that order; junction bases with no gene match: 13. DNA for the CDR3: TGTGCCACTCCAGGGGGCGCAGGGGCCAGGGAGCTGTTTTTT. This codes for CATPGGAGARELFF.

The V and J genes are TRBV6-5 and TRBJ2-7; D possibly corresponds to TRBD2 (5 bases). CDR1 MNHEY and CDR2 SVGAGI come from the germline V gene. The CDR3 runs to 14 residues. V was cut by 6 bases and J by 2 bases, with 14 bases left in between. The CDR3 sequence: CASRLAGHTYEQYF. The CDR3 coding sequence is TGTGCCAGCAGGCTCGCGGGTCATACCTACGAGCAGTACTTC.